This TCR beta chain was obtained from a study of cytomegalovirus exposure and HLA in healthy donors. Clones were read by immunoSEQ multiplex PCR, and TCRdb kept only the in-frame ones, dropping some. The table has about 140,000 clones, 70% to 85% seen once; the top ten hold roughly 27%. CDR3 length: 15 amino acids. V lost 0 bases and J lost 9; bases outside the gene matches: 7. The germline gives CDR1 LGHNA, CDR2 YNFKEQ. This receptor was identified in a man aged 25 to 40 in good health and CMV-seropositive. The J gene is TRBJ2-3, the V gene TRBV4-2; TRBD2 aligns across 9 bases. Sequencing was carried out using PBMCs. The CDR3: CASSQDNSGGGTQYF. CDR3 coding DNA: TGTGCCAGCAGCCAAGATAATAGCGGGGGTGGCACGCAGTATTTT.